This passage covers 21 T cell receptor beta chains from one sample sequenced in a study of blood T cell repertoires in COVID-19. The assay was immunoSEQ multiplex PCR, and TCRdb's table has in-frame clones only and misses some. The data contain about 49,000 clones, approximately 93% of them singletons. The sequencing sample was made of peripheral blood. The receptors were sampled from a man aged 60-69 years with COVID-19, enrolled during active disease.

The genes are TRBV9 and TRBJ1-2; the D gene is possibly TRBD1 (6 bases). From germline, CDR1 is SGDLS and CDR2 YYNGEE. Trimming cost V 4 bases and J 2 bases, with 12 bases left between them. This CDR3 is 14 amino acids long. CDR3 coding DNA: TGTGCCAGCAGCCCGGGGCAGGGGAACTATGGCTACACCTTC. This gives the protein CASSPGQGNYGYTF.

The rearrangement uses TRBV21-1 and TRBJ1-2; the table's D call of TRBD1 was not tested on the DNA. TRBV21-1 is designated a pseudogene. The CDR3 covers 18 residues. In nucleotides, the CDR3 is TGTGCCAGCAGCACTAAACTCCGGGACAGGGGTGAGAGGTATGGCTACACCTTC. Protein sequence: CASSTKLRDRGERYGYTF.

This rearrangement joins TRBV7-9 to TRBJ2-5, with 11 nucleotides matching TRBD2. The CDR3 has 16 residues. After removal of 4 bases from V and 4 bases from J, the junction contained 8 bases not matched to a gene. The germline gives CDR1 SEHNR, CDR2 FQNEAQ (reference sequence). CDR3 sequence (DNA): TGTGCCAGCAGCTCCAGCGGTAGCGGGGGGGCAGAGACCCAGTACTTC. Amino acids: CASSSSGSGGAETQYF.

The V gene is TRBV5-1, the J gene TRBJ2-2, with 8 bases that match TRBD2. Germline CDR1 SGHRS, CDR2 YFSETQ. There are 18 residues in the CDR3. Germline trimming cut 1 base from V and 1 base from J; bases unmatched to any gene: 9. The CDR3 here is CASSLSLAGARNTGELFF. The CDR3 region has the DNA TGCGCCAGCAGCTTGAGCCTAGCGGGCGCACGGAACACCGGGGAGCTGTTTTTT. Based on the CDR3 plus reference TRBV5-1 and TRBJ2-2, the full variable domain is KAGVTQTPRYLIKTRGQQVTLSCSPISGHRSVSWYQQTPGQGLQFLFEYFSETQRNKGNFPGRFSGRQFSNSRSEMNVSTLELGDSALYLCASSLSLAGARNTGELFFGEGSRLTVL.

The chain carries TRBV16 and TRBJ1-2; a possible D gene is TRBD1 (6 bases). Germline CDR1 and CDR2: KGHSY and FQNENV. The CDR3 covers 14 residues. Trimming took off 0 bases at V and 8 bases at J, with 13 bases between the two ends. The CDR3 DNA reads as TGTGCCAGCAGCCAATCGTGGCAGGGGAGAGGCTACACCTTC. This encodes CASSQSWQGRGYTF. Combining the CDR3 with reference TRBV16 and TRBJ1-2 gives the whole variable domain GEEVAQTPKHLVRGEGQKAKLYCAPIKGHSYVFWYQQVLKNEFKFLISFQNENVFDETGMPKERFSAKCLPNSPCSLEIQATKLEDSAVYFCASSQSWQGRGYTFGSGTRLTVV.

V usage is TRBV27 and J usage is TRBJ1-2; TRBD1 might be the D (5 bases). The V gene lost 8 bases and the J gene lost 10 bases, with 20 bases spanning the gap. The CDR3 is made up of 13 amino acids. The germline gives CDR1 MNHEY, CDR2 SMNVEV (reference sequence). The CDR3 DNA reads as TGTGCCAGCGGCTCTTACGGATCGACAGCCTACACCTTC. Protein: CASGSYGSTAYTF.

The CDR3 DNA reads TGTGCCAGCAGTTTACAGGGTACGGGTAATTCACCCCTCCACTTT. Its protein is CASSLQGTGNSPLHF. This chain joins TRBV28 and TRBJ1-6, with a possible D match to TRBD1 (5 bases). CDR3 size: 15 residues. The ends were cut back, 2 bases at V and 6 bases at J, with 11 bases in the middle. CDR1 is MDHEN, CDR2 SYDVKM, per germline.

This clone was detected only a few times. The chain couples TRBV6-2 or TRBV6-3 to TRBJ2-5, with 8 bases aligning to TRBD1. CDR3 length: 15 amino acids. From germline, CDR1 is MNHEY and CDR2 SVGEGT. The V segment lost 2 bases and the J segment 3 bases; nucleotides outside the gene matches: 5. The CDR3 region is CASSYRNRGKETQYF. DNA of the CDR3: TGTGCCAGCAGTTACCGAAACAGGGGGAAAGAGACCCAGTACTTC.

The chain combines TRBV6-5 with TRBJ2-5; the D gene is possibly TRBD2 (6 bases). Between the trimmed V and J ends, which lost 2 bases and 5 bases, there was a span of 18 bases. Germline V gene lookup returns CDR1 MNHEY and CDR2 SVGAGI. This CDR3 spans 16 amino acids. Written as DNA, the CDR3 is TGTGCCAGCAGTTACCATAGGGCCATGGCGGGGGAGACCCAGTACTTC. Residues: CASSYHRAMAGETQYF.

The chain couples TRBV7-9 to TRBJ2-3; TRBD1 aligns across 7 bases. J was trimmed by 0 bases and V by 5 bases; bases with no gene match: 17. This CDR3 region has 19 residues. From germline, CDR1 is SEHNR and CDR2 FQNEAQ (reference sequence). CDR3 in amino acids: CASSHGQVIIFSSTDTQYF. The CDR3 nucleotides read TGTGCCAGCAGCCATGGACAGGTGATAATATTCTCTAGCACAGATACGCAGTATTTT.

This clone was recorded only once. This chain joins TRBV4-1 and TRBJ1-2; TRBD1 might be the D (6 bases). V shed 4 bases and J shed 0 bases, with 24 bases lying between them. Germline CDR1 and CDR2: MGHRA and YSYEKL. This CDR3 is built from 19 residues. The CDR3, as DNA: TGCGCCAGCAGCCCGATTCCTGTCCGGACAGACATAGCTAACTATGGCTACACCTTC. Amino acids: CASSPIPVRTDIANYGYTF.

The rearrangement links TRBV18 to TRBJ2-7; TRBD2 aligns across 7 bases. Germline loops: CDR1 KGHSH, CDR2 LQKENI. With 3 bases clipped from V and 5 bases from J, the junction kept 7 bases outside the gene matches. The CDR3 has 14 amino acids. The CDR3 sequence: CASSPSGGLHEQYF. CDR3 coding DNA: TGTGCCAGCTCACCTTCGGGAGGCCTCCACGAGCAGTACTTC.

V gene TRBV20-1 combines with J gene TRBJ1-5; TRBD1 is a possible D gene (6 bases). V was shortened by 3 bases and J by 6 bases, with 12 bases between the two germline ends. This CDR3 has 13 residues. Germline assignment: CDR1 DFQATT and CDR2 SNEGSKA (reference sequence). In DNA, the CDR3 is TGCAGTGCTAGTAGGGGGGGCGCTCAGCCCCAGCATTTT. Amino acids: CSASRGGAQPQHF.

This chain links TRBV6-2 or TRBV6-3 with TRBJ2-1, with D perhaps matching TRBD2 (5 bases). V shed 2 bases and J shed 3 bases, with 8 bases lying between them. The CDR3 consists of 14 residues. Looked up from germline, CDR1 is MNHEY and CDR2 is SVGEGT. The CDR3 here is CASSYKDFYNEQFF. CDR3 nucleotide sequence: TGTGCCAGCAGTTACAAGGACTTCTACAATGAGCAGTTCTTC.

A note on this clone: A junction boundary mismatches the germline segment, possibly from a read error. This rearrangement joins TRBV30 to TRBJ1-5, with unresolved D. The CDR3 is made up of 13 amino acids. Germline V CDR1 and CDR2: GTSNPN, SVGIG (reference sequence). The CDR3 coding sequence is TGTGCCTGTAAGGGAGAGGGCCCTCAGCCCCAGCTTTTT. This translates into CACKGEGPQPQLF.

This chain connects TRBV7-8 to TRBJ2-2; 10 positions agree with TRBD2. J lost 4 bases, V lost 4 bases, and 6 bases had no gene match. The CDR3 runs 16 residues. Germline CDR1 and CDR2: SGHVS and FQNEAQ. The CDR3 nucleotides are TGTGCCAGCAGCTCAAGACTAGCGGGCACCACCGGGGAGCTGTTTTTT. Its protein product is CASSSRLAGTTGELFF.

This clone was recorded only once. One junction end does not reproduce the germline sequence, and a read error may be involved. J is TRBJ2-3 and V is TRBV7-7, with 8 bases fitting TRBD1. The CDR3 loop spans 14 amino acids. Germline CDR1 is SSHAT and CDR2 is FNYEAQ (reference sequence). The CDR3 region is CASSRGTGLDTQYF. CDR3 DNA sequence: TGTGCTAGCAGCCGTGGGACAGGTCTAGATACGCAGTATTTT.

The J gene is TRBJ2-7, the V gene TRBV3-1 (or the pseudogene TRBV3-2); 10 positions agree with TRBD2. V lost 0 bases and J lost 2; bases outside the gene matches: 10. Germline CDR1 is LGHDT and CDR2 is YNNKEL (reference sequence). This CDR3 has 18 residues. The CDR3 loop reads CASSQDRLAGAKTYEQYF. CDR3 sequence (DNA): TGTGCCAGCAGCCAAGACAGGCTAGCGGGAGCGAAGACCTACGAGCAGTACTTC.

The chain has TRBV14 and TRBJ2-3; D remains ambiguous. Trimming stripped 7 bases from V and 0 bases from J, with 8 bases between. The germline V gene encodes CDR1 SGHDN and CDR2 FVKESK. The CDR3 covers 13 residues. The CDR3 here is CASMRASTDTQYF. DNA of the CDR3: TGTGCCAGCATGCGAGCTAGCACAGATACGCAGTATTTT.

This clone appeared a single time. The gene calls are TRBV7-3 and TRBJ2-2; 9 bases are a match to TRBD1. Trimming at V came to 6 bases and at J to 4 bases, leaving 3 bases not matched to a gene. From germline, CDR1 is SGHTA and CDR2 FQGTGA. CDR3 length equals 14 residues. In nucleotides, the CDR3 is TGTGCCAGCAGGCCGACAGGGGGCACCGGGGAGCTGTTTTTT. Residues: CASRPTGGTGELFF.

The chain links TRBV11-1 to TRBJ2-1; D not certain. V lost 4 bases and J 12 bases, leaving 13 bases between the germline ends. There are 12 residues in the CDR3. The germline V gene encodes CDR1 SGHAT and CDR2 FQDESV (reference sequence). In DNA form, the CDR3 reads TGTGCCAGCAGCTATCGACTTGTAGGGCAGTTCTTC. It specifies CASSYRLVGQFF.